The source of this T cell receptor (beta chain) is a study of monozygotic twins with inflammatory bowel disease. TCRdb re-called the 5' RACE reads; every CDR3 protein appears as one record, without DNA. This sample's clone table lists 150,000 to 200,000 distinct CDR3 sequences. CDR3 length: 14 residues. Germline values: CDR1 MDHEN, CDR2 SYDVKM. The rearrangement uses TRBV28 and TRBJ2-5; with no DNA, the TCRdb D assignment of TRBD1 cannot be verified. The sample comprised blood. The source is a human donor with ulcerative colitis or Crohn's disease, or a healthy co-twin of an affected twin (not recorded which). The CDR3 sequence: CASGLTGNQETQYF.